The clone carrying this TCR beta chain showed up many times. Its cognate antigen is unknown. TCRdb ran MiXCR on the RACE reads and lists one entry per CDR3 protein. The data show more than 55,000 distinct CDR3 sequences, 9.8% seen once. Specified time point: patch test 1, 2 weeks after DPC sensitization. As for treatment: therapeutic diphenylcyclopropenone sensitization with weekly scalp DPC. This specimen belongs to a study of human T cells and chemical hapten exposure. Turning to the study itself: How much TCR each sample yielded varied, mostly because pooled library volumes differed slightly.

CDR3 length: 17 amino acids. The germline CDR1 and CDR2 sequences are DFQATT and SNEGSKA (reference sequence). V dropped 5 bases and J dropped 1; count of bases not matched to a gene: 7. Study conclusions and caveats: Donor immune responses may differ from healthy people's, since all donors had alopecia.

J is TRBJ2-3 and V is TRBV20-1, with 15 bases matching TRBD2. This sequence originates from a woman aged 35 to 49 with alopecia areata. Some clones in this sample may be carry-over from other donors' samples. The sequenced sample was whole blood, obtained in connection with sensitization to the hapten diphenylcyclopropenone (DPC). CDR3 in DNA: TGCAGTGCTGAGGGACTAGCGGGGGGAGTTGGCACAGATACGCAGTATTTT. Translation: CSAEGLAGGVGTDTQYF.